This T cell receptor beta chain originates from a study of tumor-infiltrating lymphocytes in primary liver carcinoma. Whole-study context: Surgical resection treated primary liver carcinoma in the patients. Measuring roughly 4 to 10 cm across, the tumors were staged as T1-T3 N0M0. Yields of productive TCRbeta reads ranged from roughly 3.65 to 7.5 million per sample and were similar across tissue types.

Germline DNA was also extracted, while the blood RNA originated from unsorted whole blood. Roughly 4 milliliters of peripheral blood were collected before surgery. A constant-region primer served to make TCR beta cDNA from roughly 500 ng total RNA. TCR beta libraries came from three nested multiplex PCR rounds using slightly modified ARM-PCR. TCRdb reprocessed the multiplex PCR reads via MiXCR and lists one record per CDR3 protein. This sample carries about 310,000 distinct CDR3 sequences, 50% to 70% of them seen once, and the ten largest clones take 9%. The clonotype comes from a middle-aged man with primary liver carcinoma and hepatitis B virus infection. The material sequenced was peripheral blood.

The CDR3 DNA reads as TGTGCCAGCAGTTTAGTGGGGACTAGCGGAATCTACGAGCAGTACTTC. The encoded protein is CASSLVGTSGIYEQYF. The chain links TRBV12-3 or TRBV12-4 to TRBJ2-7, with 11 bases identical to TRBD2. Trimming took 1 base from V and 3 from J; bases not matched to a gene: 5. CDR3 size: 16 residues.